The 15 T cell receptor beta chains reported below all come from one sample, sequenced in a study of tumor-infiltrating lymphocytes in primary liver carcinoma. A primer in the constant region served to generate TCR beta cDNA from roughly 520 ng of total RNA. Libraries of TCR beta came from three nested multiplex PCR rounds with slightly modified ARM-PCR. Researchers ran the first two PCR rounds for approximately 10 cycles each with TRBV1-TRBV30 forward primers and a C-beta reverse primer. MiXCR, applied by TCRdb to the multiplex PCR reads, yields one record per CDR3 protein. Here the sample spans about 310,000 distinct CDR3 sequences, more than 55% being singletons. Germline DNA was also extracted, and blood RNA was taken from unsorted whole blood. The material sequenced was peripheral blood. The receptor source for this set is a man in his forties with primary liver carcinoma and hepatitis B virus infection.

This clonotype showed up many times. The J gene is TRBJ2-1, the V gene TRBV29-1; 15 bases are a match to TRBD2. CDR1 SQVTM and CDR2 ANQGSEA come from the germline V gene. The junction had 8 bases not matched to a gene; V was cut back by 5 bases and J by 0 bases. The CDR3 is 18 residues long. As DNA, the CDR3 is TGCAGCGTTCACGCCGGGACTAGCGGGAGGTTCTCCTACAATGAGCAGTTCTTC. It translates to CSVHAGTSGRFSYNEQFF.

Notes on this clonotype: An end of the junction does not agree with germline; a read error may underlie this. CDR3 sequence reads: CVSSPGSRLAGPTDTQYF. Written as DNA, the CDR3 is TGTGTCAGCAGCCCAGGGTCGAGGCTAGCGGGACCCACAGATACGCAGTATTTT. V and J are TRBV4-2 and TRBJ2-3, with 9 bases that match TRBD2. The CDR3 has 18 amino acids. CDR1 and CDR2 from the germline V gene are LGHNA and YNFKEQ.

To note about this clonotype: A much larger clone is a single base away; this may be a read error. The CDR3 is CASSQDRGRSNDQYF. In DNA, the CDR3 is TGCGCCAGCAGCCAAGATCGCGGGAGGTCAAACGATCAGTACTTC. V is TRBV4-3 and J is TRBJ2-7, with 8 bases matching TRBD2. Germline V lookup: CDR1 LGHNA, CDR2 YSLEER. The CDR3 has 15 amino acids.

This clonotype has ten or more counts. The V call is TRBV6-5, the J call TRBJ1-2, with a possible D match to TRBD1 (5 bases). This CDR3 has 13 amino acids. Trimming took 6 bases from V and 5 from J, leaving 13 bases between them. Germline CDR1 and CDR2: MNHEY and SVGAGI. The DNA of the CDR3 is TGTGCCAGCAGCTCCGAGGGGAGATATGGCTACACCTTC. Its translation is CASSSEGRYGYTF.

With regard to this clonotype: One junction end does not reproduce the germline sequence, and a read error may be involved. The chain links TRBV11-2 to TRBJ2-3; maybe TRBD1 (5 bases). The CDR3 runs to 14 residues. Germline V gives CDR1 SGHAT, CDR2 FQNNGV. CDR3 protein: CASSLGGSAETLYF. The CDR3 region has the DNA TGTGCCAGCAGCTTAGGGGGCAGCGCAGAAACGCTGTATTTT.

This clonotype came up once. A much bigger clone sits one base away, suggesting this may be a read error. The CDR3 here is CASRVDLRTYEQYF. The CDR3 region has the DNA TGTGCCAGCAGGGTTGATCTAAGGACCTACGAGCAGTACTTC. The chain is built from TRBV6-1 and TRBJ2-7; D not certain. Germline V gene sequence: CDR1 MNHNS, CDR2 SASEGT. This CDR3 comprises 14 residues. Trimming removed 6 bases from V and 2 bases from J, with 14 bases in between.

Details on this clonotype: Mismatch with germline at one junction end may stem from a read error. The chain carries TRBV5-1 and TRBJ2-1; TRBD2 matches 15 bases. The CDR3 has 17 amino acids. In germline, CDR1 is SGHRS, CDR2 YFSETQ. CDR3 amino acids: CASSGAGTSGRNNELFF. In DNA form, the CDR3 reads TGCGCCAGCAGCGGGGCCGGGACTAGCGGGAGGAACAATGAGCTGTTCTTC. The whole variable domain, filled in from reference TRBV5-1 and TRBJ2-1, reads KAGVTQTPRYLIKTRGQQVTLSCSPISGHRSVSWYQQTPGQGLQFLFEYFSETQRNKGNFPGRFSGRQFSNSRSEMNVSTLELGDSALYLCASSGAGTSGRNNELFFGPGTRLTVL.

This clonotype was observed a few times. One base away lies a much larger clone, so this may be a sequencing read error. This chain joins TRBV4-3 and TRBJ2-7, with 11 nucleotides matching TRBD2. Germline lookup yields CDR1 LGHNA and CDR2 YSLEER. V was pared by 2 bases and J by 3 bases, with 3 bases of the junction left unmatched. This CDR3 contains 15 residues. CDR3 protein: CASSQITSGSYEQYF. DNA for the CDR3: TGCGCCAGCAGCCAAATAACTAGCGGGAGCTACGAGCAGTACTTC.

The table lists this clonotype with many counts. The CDR3 DNA reads TGTGCCAGCAGCTTAAAGCCCGGGACTAGCGGAAATGAGCAGTTCTTC. Protein product: CASSLKPGTSGNEQFF. The chain couples TRBV11-2 to TRBJ2-1; 11 nucleotides align to TRBD2. Looked up from germline, CDR1 is SGHAT and CDR2 is FQNNGV. The CDR3 consists of 16 residues. V shed 2 bases and J 7 bases; nucleotides not matched to a gene: 7.

To note about this clonotype: Given a much more abundant clone one base away, this may be a read error. CDR3 DNA sequence: TGTGCCTGCAGTTACTTCTACGGGATCCTTAACGATCAGCCCCAGCATTTT. Translation: CACSYFYGILNDQPQHF. This rearrangement joins TRBV6-6 to TRBJ1-5, with D unresolved. The CDR3 is 17 residues long. The V gene's germline CDR1 is MNHNY and CDR2 SVGAGI (reference sequence).

In this sample, this clonotype turned up many times. This chain joins TRBV6-5 and TRBJ2-3; 10 bases are a match to TRBD2. CDR3 length: 17 residues. Germline trimming cut 5 bases from V and 3 bases from J; bases unmatched to any gene: 11. Germline V gene sequence: CDR1 MNHEY, CDR2 SVGAGI. The CDR3 reads CASSPGQASGRTDTQYF. In DNA, the CDR3 is TGTGCCAGCAGTCCGGGACAGGCTAGCGGGAGAACAGATACGCAGTATTTT.

As to this clonotype: Since the CDR3 does not end with the conserved phenylalanine or tryptophan, this likely comes from a read error. This chain joins TRBV11-2 and TRBJ2-5; TRBD1 is a possible D gene (6 bases). The length of the CDR3 is 14 residues. The germline CDR1 and CDR2 sequences are SGHAT and FQNNGV. CDR3 region: CASSDQGRQGTQYY. CDR3 DNA sequence: TGTGCCAGCAGTGATCAGGGGCGCCAAGGGACCCAGTACTAC.

To note about this clonotype: A much larger clone differs by one base, so this may be a read error. The CDR3 coding sequence is TGTGACACAGGATGGGCGGCTCAAGAGACCCAGTACTTC. Its protein product is CDTGWAAQETQYF. The gene calls are TRBV12-3 or TRBV12-4 and TRBJ2-5; possible D gene TRBD1, 5 bases. The CDR3 has 13 amino acids.

The chain links TRBV29-1 to TRBJ1-3; 7 bases agree with TRBD1. J gave up 3 bases and V 5 bases, and 4 bases lay outside the gene matches. The germline V gene has CDR1 SQVTM and CDR2 ANQGSEA. This CDR3 contains 13 residues. The chain's CDR3 is CSVRTGVGNTIYF. In DNA, the CDR3 is TGCAGCGTTAGGACAGGTGTTGGAAACACCATATATTTT.

This clonotype occurred many times. The chain joins TRBV4-2 to TRBJ2-2; the D gene is possibly TRBD1 (5 bases). Per the germline V gene, CDR1 is LGHNA and CDR2 is YNFKEQ. Trimming pared 0 bases from V and 0 bases from J, leaving 17 bases between. The CDR3 length is 19 residues. The CDR3 sequence: CASSQEGVAAVPNTGELFF. The CDR3 DNA is TGTGCCAGCAGCCAAGAAGGGGTAGCAGCAGTACCGAACACCGGGGAGCTGTTTTTT.